These 29 T cell receptor beta chains were all obtained from the same sample, sequenced in a study of cytomegalovirus exposure and HLA in healthy donors. PCR used 60 Vbeta primers and 13 Jbeta primers. Produced via immunoSEQ multiplex PCR; TCRdb's table is partial and in-frame only. The sample consists of about 220,000 clones, about 80% of them appearing once. Sequences were obtained from PBMCs. Every receptor here comes from a man aged 35 to 55 in good health and CMV-seropositive.

The chain recombines TRBV27 with TRBJ2-7; 12 bases are shared with TRBD1. CDR3 length: 15 residues. The V and J ends lost 7 bases and 5 bases, in that order; junction bases with no gene match: 9. CDR1 is MNHEY and CDR2 is SMNVEV in the germline V gene (reference sequence). The CDR3 nucleotides are TGTGCCAGCAACCTCCGGGACAGGGGGCCCCACGAGCAGTACGTC. Its protein product is CASNLRDRGPHEQYV.

The chain carries TRBV6-5 and TRBJ2-3; D possibly corresponds to TRBD1 (6 bases). Germline CDR1 and CDR2: MNHEY and SVGAGI. The ends were cut back, 6 bases at V and 6 bases at J, with 13 bases in the middle. The CDR3 extends over 13 amino acids. The chain's CDR3 is CASSTYREDTQYF. CDR3 bases: TGTGCCAGCAGCACCTACAGGGAGGATACGCAGTATTTT.

The chain is built from TRBV5-1 and TRBJ2-2, with 9 bases identical to TRBD2. The V gene end was trimmed by 3 bases and the J gene end by 4 bases; junction bases not matched to a gene: 16. The CDR3 is 19 amino acids. Germline CDR1 and CDR2: SGHRS and YFSETQ. The CDR3 here is CASSSVLGISGGTTGELFF. The CDR3 DNA is TGCGCCAGCAGCTCTGTCCTCGGTATTAGCGGGGGAACCACCGGGGAGCTGTTTTTT. Variable domain in full (rest from reference TRBV5-1 and TRBJ2-2): KAGVTQTPRYLIKTRGQQVTLSCSPISGHRSVSWYQQTPGQGLQFLFEYFSETQRNKGNFPGRFSGRQFSNSRSEMNVSTLELGDSALYLCASSSVLGISGGTTGELFFGEGSRLTVL.

Points on this clone: Other DNA sequences in this specimen translate into the identical CDR3. The chain is built from TRBV19 and TRBJ2-1, with TRBD2 as a possible D gene (6 bases). Germline CDR1 reads LNHDA; CDR2 reads SQIVND (reference sequence). Between the trimmed V and J ends, which lost 6 bases and 4 bases, there was a span of 7 bases. CDR3 length: 12 amino acids. The CDR3 is CASSGGYNEQFF. The CDR3 bases are TGTGCCAGTAGCGGGGGTTACAATGAGCAGTTCTTC.

V gene TRBV5-1 combines with J gene TRBJ2-3; TRBD2 agrees at 13 bases. The length of the CDR3 is 17 residues. After removal of 0 bases from V and 3 bases from J, the junction contained 4 bases not matched to a gene. Germline CDR1 reads SGHRS; CDR2 reads YFSETQ. CDR3 region: CASSLEGLAGRTDTQYF. The CDR3 coding sequence is TGCGCCAGCAGCTTGGAGGGACTAGCGGGAAGAACAGATACGCAGTATTTT.

CDR3 DNA: TGCGCCAGCAGCCAAGGCGACCTACTAACGGTCCTGACTTTC. Translating it yields CASSQGDLLTVLTF. This rearrangement joins TRBV4-1 to TRBJ2-6; no definite D call. V dropped 1 base and J dropped 13 bases, with 14 bases sitting between them. Germline loops: CDR1 MGHRA, CDR2 YSYEKL. The length of the CDR3 is 14 residues.

This sequence joins TRBV5-1 and TRBJ1-2; TRBD1 is a possible D gene (6 bases). The germline gives CDR1 SGHRS, CDR2 YFSETQ. The V and J ends lost 0 bases and 8 bases respectively, with 11 bases between them. There are 13 residues in the CDR3. This CDR3 reads CASSLGQVDGYTF. The DNA for the CDR3 is TGCGCCAGCAGCTTGGGACAGGTCGACGGCTACACCTTC.

The chain couples TRBV7-8 to TRBJ2-4; no reliable D call. Germline V gene lookup returns CDR1 SGHVS and CDR2 FQNEAQ. V dropped 4 bases and J dropped 0 bases, with 13 bases sitting between them. The CDR3 is made up of 16 amino acids. CDR3 region: CASSSQVGLAKNIQYF. Here the CDR3 DNA reads TGTGCCAGCAGCTCCCAGGTTGGGCTAGCCAAAAACATTCAGTACTTC.

This clone was observed once. V gene TRBV6-5 combines with J gene TRBJ2-1; TRBD2 might be the D (5 bases). CDR1 is MNHEY and CDR2 is SVGAGI in the germline V gene. The CDR3 consists of 14 residues. The V end lost 4 bases, the J end lost 6 bases, and 13 bases lay between the germline ends. The CDR3 spells CASSSGSEANEQFF. The CDR3 nucleotides read TGTGCCAGCAGTTCGGGATCCGAGGCCAATGAGCAGTTCTTC.

This clone was counted a few times. This sequence joins TRBV10-2 and TRBJ2-1; TRBD2 matches 9 bases. The trim removed 3 bases at V and 6 bases at J, leaving 9 bases unmatched. The CDR3 has 16 residues. Germline V lookup: CDR1 WSHSY, CDR2 SAAADI. CDR3: CASSDRPSGAGNEQFF. CDR3 DNA sequence: TGCGCCAGCAGTGACCGGCCTAGCGGGGCTGGCAATGAGCAGTTCTTC.

This clone has a handful of counts. The chain joins TRBV27 to TRBJ1-2; TRBD1 might be the D (5 bases). The CDR3 covers 13 residues. Germline assignment: CDR1 MNHEY and CDR2 SMNVEV (reference sequence). Trimming removed 3 bases from V and 8 bases from J, with 13 bases in between. DNA of the CDR3: TGTGCCAGCAGTTTGCAGGGAAGAGGAGGCTACACCTTC. It translates to CASSLQGRGGYTF.

This chain links TRBV5-4 with TRBJ2-7; 10 bases are a match to TRBD1. The CDR3 is 13 amino acids. CDR1 SGHNT and CDR2 YYREEE come from the germline V gene (reference sequence). Losses at the gene ends were 4 bases for V and 7 bases for J; bases not matched to a gene: 5. For the CDR3, the DNA is TGTGCCAGCAGCGTAGACAGGGGGCGTGAGCAGTACGTC. Protein: CASSVDRGREQYV.

This chain uses TRBV29-1 with TRBJ1-1, with D perhaps matching TRBD1 (6 bases). CDR1 and CDR2 (germline): SQVTM, ANQGSEA. This CDR3 spans 13 amino acids. The V gene lost 5 bases and the J gene lost 5 bases, with 15 bases spanning the gap. Written as DNA, the CDR3 is TGCAGCGTTTCCTCAGGGGAAGGAACTGAAGCTTTCTTT. This gives the protein CSVSSGEGTEAFF.

CDR3 region: CASSETGFGNTIYF. For the CDR3, the DNA is TGTGCCAGCAGCGAGACAGGGTTCGGAAACACCATATATTTT. V is TRBV9 and J is TRBJ1-3; TRBD1 aligns across 7 bases. Unmatched junction bases numbered 4, after V lost 3 bases and J lost 4 bases. The CDR3 covers 14 residues. Germline V gives CDR1 SGDLS, CDR2 YYNGEE.

The chain joins TRBV29-1 to TRBJ2-1; TRBD2 matches at 7 bases. V lost 3 bases and J lost 6; bases outside the gene matches: 5. CDR1 is SQVTM and CDR2 is ANQGSEA in the germline V gene. There are 13 residues in the CDR3. CDR3 DNA sequence: TGCAGCGTTGAGGGAGGGAACCGCAATGAGCAGTTCTTC. It specifies CSVEGGNRNEQFF.

This clone was seen only a few times. The chain combines TRBV9 with TRBJ2-1, with TRBD2 identical over 12 bases. The length of the CDR3 is 16 residues. The germline V gene encodes CDR1 SGDLS and CDR2 YYNGEE. V lost 4 bases, J lost 7 bases, and 9 bases stayed unmatched. This chain's CDR3 is CASSSRLAGGLNEQFF. The CDR3 nucleotides read TGTGCCAGCAGCTCGCGGCTAGCGGGAGGGTTGAATGAGCAGTTCTTC.

The V call is TRBV18, the J call TRBJ2-1; TRBD2 agrees at 13 bases. Trimming cost V 3 bases and J 9 bases; bases outside gene matches: 11. The CDR3 totals 17 residues. The germline V gene has CDR1 KGHSH and CDR2 LQKENI. The CDR3 reads CASSPYSGTSGISEQFF. The CDR3 DNA follows: TGTGCCAGCTCACCGTACTCCGGGACTAGCGGGATTAGTGAGCAGTTCTTC.

J is TRBJ2-7 and V is TRBV28; 9 bases are a match to TRBD1. Germline CDR1 and CDR2: MDHEN and SYDVKM. This CDR3 region has 15 residues. V shed 5 bases, J shed 4 bases, and the junction held 9 bases outside the gene matches. CDR3 residues: CASSVPGQGRYEQYF. The CDR3 DNA is TGTGCCAGCAGTGTTCCGGGACAGGGTAGGTACGAGCAGTACTTC.

This clone was detected only a few times. This chain connects TRBV5-1 to TRBJ2-6, with D possibly TRBD1 on 6 matching bases. The CDR3 extends over 15 amino acids. Germline V CDR1 and CDR2: SGHRS, YFSETQ. The V gene lost 1 base and the J gene lost 3 bases, with 8 bases spanning the gap. The chain's CDR3 is CASSLTGRGANVLTF. The CDR3 coding sequence is TGCGCCAGCAGCTTGACAGGGCGTGGGGCCAACGTCCTGACTTTC.

The chain uses TRBV6-5 and TRBJ2-4, with D unclear. Trimming stripped 4 bases from V and 0 bases from J, with 10 bases between. Germline-derived CDR1 and CDR2 are MNHEY and SVGAGI. CDR3 length: 15 amino acids. CDR3 DNA: TGTGCCAGCAGTTCAGGATCTCTAGCCAAAAACATTCAGTACTTC. As protein: CASSSGSLAKNIQYF.

The chain uses TRBV21-1 and TRBJ2-7; the D call in the table, TRBD1, was not verified against the DNA. TRBV21-1 is an annotated pseudogene. The CDR3 extends over 20 amino acids. DNA of the CDR3: TGTGCCAGCAGCAAAGCAAGACACCTTAAAAGAAGACCACGCTCCTACGAGCAGTACGTC. It translates to CASSKARHLKRRPRSYEQYV.

This clone was seen a handful of times. Here the CDR3 reads CASRADRVQNTEAFF. The CDR3, as DNA: TGTGCCAGCAGGGCCGACAGGGTCCAGAACACTGAAGCTTTCTTT. The genes are TRBV27 and TRBJ1-1, with TRBD1 identical over 7 bases. Germline CDR1 is MNHEY and CDR2 is SMNVEV (reference sequence). The CDR3 contains 15 residues. V shed 6 bases, J shed 1 base, and the junction held 8 bases outside the gene matches.

This clone appeared a single time. The chain recombines TRBV12-5 with TRBJ2-4, with 10 bases matching TRBD2. CDR1 and CDR2 from the germline V gene are LGHNT and FRNRAP. The CDR3 sequence is 17 residues long. Germline trimming cut 5 bases from V and 9 bases from J; bases unmatched to any gene: 16. The CDR3 is CASGLPLAGAIWGIQYF. The CDR3 DNA follows: TGTGCTAGTGGTCTACCTCTAGCGGGAGCCATCTGGGGCATTCAGTACTTC.

This sequence joins TRBV7-9 and TRBJ1-2; no definite D call. This CDR3 is built from 15 residues. V lost 1 base and J 3 bases, leaving 12 bases between the germline ends. CDR1 and CDR2 from the germline V gene are SEHNR and FQNEAQ (reference sequence). CDR3 DNA: TGTGCCAGCAGCTTAGGAGGCGGCGGGGACTATGGCTACACCTTC. Translated: CASSLGGGGDYGYTF.

The chain is built from TRBV7-7 and TRBJ2-1, with 8 bases identical to TRBD2. CDR3 length equals 15 residues. Looked up from germline, CDR1 is SSHAT and CDR2 is FNYEAQ (reference sequence). Germline trimming cut 1 base from V and 2 bases from J; bases unmatched to any gene: 1. CDR3 nucleotide sequence: TGTGCCAGCAGCTTAGACGGGGGGGCCTACAATGAGCAGTTCTTC. Its protein product is CASSLDGGAYNEQFF.

CDR3 nucleotide sequence: TGTGCCAGCAGTTACTCGAGGCAAGTCGAGCAGTACTTC. Protein product: CASSYSRQVEQYF. V usage is TRBV6-5 and J usage is TRBJ2-7, with D unclear. Trimming cost V 0 bases and J 6 bases, with 9 bases left between them. Germline values: CDR1 MNHEY, CDR2 SVGAGI. The CDR3 is 13 amino acids.

The chain joins TRBV12-5 to TRBJ2-7; 9 positions agree with TRBD1. Germline lookup yields CDR1 LGHNT and CDR2 FRNRAP. This CDR3 is built from 17 residues. The V gene end was trimmed by 1 base and the J gene end by 3 bases; junction bases not matched to a gene: 10. The CDR3 loop reads CASGLAAGQGLNYEQYF. CDR3 DNA sequence: TGTGCTAGTGGTTTGGCCGCCGGACAGGGGTTGAACTACGAGCAGTACTTC.

The DNA for the CDR3 is TGTGCCAGCAGTCTTCAGGGTACCTCCTACGAGCAGTACTTC. It is translated as CASSLQGTSYEQYF. The chain carries TRBV27 and TRBJ2-7; D is possibly TRBD1 (5 bases). The CDR3 extends over 14 amino acids. The germline gives CDR1 MNHEY, CDR2 SMNVEV (reference sequence). The V gene lost 5 bases and the J gene lost 0 bases, with 11 bases spanning the gap.

The chain carries TRBV15 and TRBJ1-4; D gene uncertain. The germline V gene has CDR1 LNHNV and CDR2 YYDKDF (reference sequence). V lost 1 base and J 11 bases, leaving 17 bases between the germline ends. CDR3 length: 15 residues. The CDR3 sequence is CATSRGGGDSPKLFF. As DNA, the CDR3 is TGTGCCACCAGCAGAGGAGGAGGCGACTCACCGAAACTGTTTTTT.